The clone carrying this T cell receptor beta chain was observed at least ten times. Its specificity is not known. The TCR library protocol was used to attach unique molecular identifiers. These identifiers were attached to individual cDNA molecules. TCRdb ran MiXCR on the 5' RACE reads and lists one entry per CDR3 protein. The sample has roughly 30,000 distinct CDR3 sequences; 6% are singletons. This sample is part of a study of early T cells in non-severe SARS-CoV-2 infection. Whole-study context: Sequencing input comprised bulk RNA from unsorted whole blood; chain pairing was not available. Study conclusions and caveats: Comparison of clonotypes with VDJdb favored anti-spike CD8 responses while missing private and CD4 specificities.

The ends were cut back, 4 bases at V and 6 bases at J, with 9 bases in the middle. The CDR3 spans 13 residues. Germline V CDR1 and CDR2: SGHTA, FQGNSA. The receptor's source is an adult who was a healthcare worker with PCR-confirmed SARS-CoV-2 infection or an uninfected control (not recorded which). The sequenced sample was whole blood, obtained at baseline. The gene calls are TRBV7-2 and TRBJ2-2, with D unresolved. The CDR3 DNA reads TGTGCCAGCAGCTGGAAGGAGTCCGGGGAGCTGTTTTTT. It specifies CASSWKESGELFF. The whole variable domain, remainder taken from reference TRBV7-2 and TRBJ2-2, is GAGVSQSPSNKVTEKGKDVELRCDPISGHTALYWYRQSLGQGLEFLIYFQGNSAPDKSGLPSDRFSAERTGGSVSTLTIQRTQQEDSAVYLCASSWKESGELFFGEGSRLTVL.